The rows below give T cell receptor beta chains drawn from one sample of a study of CD8 T cells in ankylosing spondylitis. TCRdb re-called the 5' RACE reads through MiXCR, storing one row per CDR3 protein. The sample carries 250,000 to 350,000 distinct CDR3 sequences, over 15% recorded once. The source material was blood, either unsorted or a sorted T cell fraction (not recorded which). The source of these receptors is a male donor with ankylosing spondylitis or in good health (not recorded which). Each CDR3 is given with its conserved first and last residue. Fields, in order: J gene, CDR3 length, V gene, D gene, clone size, CDR3 DNA, CDR3 protein. A D gene is named only where the DNA matches it firmly. Where a row states a size, it is once, few, many or the class of an expanded clone; other rows omit it.

j_call: TRBJ1-2; cdr3_length: 13; v_call: TRBV5-1; d_call: .; clone_size: few; cdr3_nt: TGCGCCAGCAGCGGAAACAGCAACTATGGCTACACCTTC; cdr3_aa: CASSGNSNYGYTF
j_call: TRBJ2-3; cdr3_length: 18; v_call: TRBV5-1; d_call: TRBD2; clone_size: .; cdr3_nt: TGCGCCAGCAGCTTGAATCCTAGCGGGAGGGGGAGCACAGATACGCAGTATTTT; cdr3_aa: CASSLNPSGRGSTDTQYF
j_call: TRBJ2-1; cdr3_length: 13; v_call: TRBV19; d_call: TRBD2; clone_size: .; cdr3_nt: TGTGCCAGTTCCGGCGGGAGGGCCGGTGAGCAGTTCTTC; cdr3_aa: CASSGGRAGEQFF
j_call: TRBJ2-3; cdr3_length: 16; v_call: TRBV18; d_call: TRBD2; clone_size: once; cdr3_nt: TGTGCCAGCTCACCCTGGACTAGCGGGAATGCAGATACGCAGTATTTT; cdr3_aa: CASSPWTSGNADTQYF
j_call: TRBJ2-5; cdr3_length: 20; v_call: TRBV7-8; d_call: TRBD2; clone_size: .; cdr3_nt: TGTGCCAGCAGCTTATGGGTCGGATCGACTAGCGGGAGTCGTGGAGAGACCCAGTACTTC; cdr3_aa: CASSLWVGSTSGSRGETQYF
j_call: TRBJ2-1; cdr3_length: 14; v_call: TRBV27; d_call: .; clone_size: few; cdr3_nt: TGTGCCAGCAGTGTCAGCCCCCCCTACAATGAGCAGTTCTTC; cdr3_aa: CASSVSPPYNEQFF
j_call: TRBJ2-3; cdr3_length: 12; v_call: TRBV27; d_call: .; clone_size: few; cdr3_nt: TGTGCCAGCAACCGACCCACAGATACGCAGTATTTT; cdr3_aa: CASNRPTDTQYF
j_call: TRBJ2-1; cdr3_length: 17; v_call: TRBV3-1; d_call: TRBD2; clone_size: .; cdr3_nt: TGTGCCAGCAGCCAAGTCATCCGGGGGGTCCCCGGGGATGAGCAGTTCTTC; cdr3_aa: CASSQVIRGVPGDEQFF
j_call: TRBJ2-1; cdr3_length: 14; v_call: TRBV27; d_call: .; clone_size: few; cdr3_nt: TGTGCCAGCAGTCCGTACTTGGGGTACAATGAGCAGTTCTTC; cdr3_aa: CASSPYLGYNEQFF
j_call: TRBJ2-5; cdr3_length: 13; v_call: TRBV9; d_call: .; clone_size: many; cdr3_nt: TGTGCCAGCAGCGTAGGGGTAGAAGAGACCCAGTACTTC; cdr3_aa: CASSVGVEETQYF
j_call: TRBJ1-2; cdr3_length: 15; v_call: TRBV5-1; d_call: .; clone_size: few; cdr3_nt: TGCGCCAGCAGCTTGGACGGATCTTCTAACTATGGCTACACCTTC; cdr3_aa: CASSLDGSSNYGYTF
j_call: TRBJ1-2; cdr3_length: 13; v_call: TRBV18; d_call: .; clone_size: .; cdr3_nt: TGTGCCAGCGAAGCGATGGGATCTTATGGCTACACCTTC; cdr3_aa: CASEAMGSYGYTF
j_call: TRBJ1-3; cdr3_length: 14; v_call: TRBV3-1; d_call: .; clone_size: .; cdr3_nt: TGTGCCAGCAGCCAAGATTTACAGGGCCACACCATATATTTT; cdr3_aa: CASSQDLQGHTIYF
j_call: TRBJ2-3; cdr3_length: 14; v_call: TRBV19; d_call: .; clone_size: few; cdr3_nt: TGTGCCAGTAGTATAGATCCTACCACAGATACGCAGTATTTT; cdr3_aa: CASSIDPTTDTQYF
j_call: TRBJ2-3; cdr3_length: 14; v_call: TRBV12-3/TRBV12-4; d_call: TRBD1; clone_size: many; cdr3_nt: TGTGCCAGCAATCCGACAGGGGAGGCAGATACGCAGTATTTT; cdr3_aa: CASNPTGEADTQYF
j_call: TRBJ2-5; cdr3_length: 16; v_call: TRBV10-3; d_call: TRBD2; clone_size: few; cdr3_nt: TGTGCCATCAGTGAGTCGACTAGCCCAGACCAAGAGACCCAGTACTTC; cdr3_aa: CAISESTSPDQETQYF
j_call: TRBJ1-1; cdr3_length: 15; v_call: TRBV5-1; d_call: TRBD1; clone_size: .; cdr3_nt: TGCGCCAGCAGCTTGGGGGGACAGGGGGCCACTGAAGCTTTCTTT; cdr3_aa: CASSLGGQGATEAFF
j_call: TRBJ2-2; cdr3_length: 13; v_call: TRBV28; d_call: .; clone_size: .; cdr3_nt: TGTGCCAGCAGGGTTGCGAACACCGGGGAGCTGTTTTTT; cdr3_aa: CASRVANTGELFF
j_call: TRBJ1-2; cdr3_length: 13; v_call: TRBV6-1; d_call: .; clone_size: .; cdr3_nt: TGTGCCAGCAGTGAAGGTTGGGGATATGGCTACACCTTC; cdr3_aa: CASSEGWGYGYTF
j_call: TRBJ2-3; cdr3_length: 16; v_call: TRBV5-1; d_call: TRBD2; clone_size: .; cdr3_nt: TGCGCCAGCAGCCGGCCAGCGGGGACCTTCACAGATACGCAGTATTTT; cdr3_aa: CASSRPAGTFTDTQYF
j_call: TRBJ2-5; cdr3_length: 13; v_call: TRBV4-1; d_call: .; clone_size: .; cdr3_nt: TGCGCCAGCAGCCAAGATTTCGGGCGGACCCAGTACTTC; cdr3_aa: CASSQDFGRTQYF
j_call: TRBJ2-2; cdr3_length: 19; v_call: TRBV6-5; d_call: TRBD1; clone_size: few; cdr3_nt: TGTGCCAGCAGTTACCCCCAGACAGGGGGCGTCTTCTACACCGGGGAGCTGTTTTTT; cdr3_aa: CASSYPQTGGVFYTGELFF
j_call: TRBJ2-1; cdr3_length: 13; v_call: TRBV7-3; d_call: TRBD1; clone_size: few; cdr3_nt: TGTGCCAGCAGCAACAGGGGCCACAATGAGCAGTTCTTC; cdr3_aa: CASSNRGHNEQFF
j_call: TRBJ2-1; cdr3_length: 15; v_call: TRBV5-1; d_call: .; clone_size: many; cdr3_nt: TGCGCCAGCAGCTTGGCGGCTAGCAGCTACAATGAGCAGTTCTTC; cdr3_aa: CASSLAASSYNEQFF
j_call: TRBJ2-1; cdr3_length: 15; v_call: TRBV12-3/TRBV12-4; d_call: TRBD2; clone_size: .; cdr3_nt: TGTGCCAGCAGTTATAGCGGGGCCTCCTACAATGAGCAGTTCTTC; cdr3_aa: CASSYSGASYNEQFF
j_call: TRBJ2-2; cdr3_length: 11; v_call: TRBV4-1; d_call: .; clone_size: .; cdr3_nt: TGCGCCAGCAGCCAAGGGGGCTCGCTGTTTTTT; cdr3_aa: CASSQGGSLFF
j_call: TRBJ2-5; cdr3_length: 15; v_call: TRBV7-2; d_call: TRBD2; clone_size: few; cdr3_nt: TGTGCCAGCAGCTTAACTAGCGGGAACCAAGAGACCCAGTACTTC; cdr3_aa: CASSLTSGNQETQYF
j_call: TRBJ2-3; cdr3_length: 12; v_call: TRBV7-9; d_call: .; clone_size: many; cdr3_nt: TGTGCCAGCAGCTTAGTGGTAGATACGCAGTATTTT; cdr3_aa: CASSLVVDTQYF
j_call: TRBJ1-1; cdr3_length: 16; v_call: TRBV24-1; d_call: .; clone_size: .; cdr3_nt: TGTGCCACCAGTGATTCCATGGGGGGGCCGGACACTGAAGCTTTCTTT; cdr3_aa: CATSDSMGGPDTEAFF
j_call: TRBJ1-5; cdr3_length: 15; v_call: TRBV5-1; d_call: TRBD1; clone_size: once; cdr3_nt: TGCGCCAGCAGCTTGGATACAGGGGGCAATCAGCCCCAGCATTTT; cdr3_aa: CASSLDTGGNQPQHF
j_call: TRBJ2-5; cdr3_length: 13; v_call: TRBV25-1; d_call: .; clone_size: many; cdr3_nt: TGTGCCAGCAGCAACAGGGAGGTAAAGACCCAGTACTTC; cdr3_aa: CASSNREVKTQYF
j_call: TRBJ2-5; cdr3_length: 14; v_call: TRBV29-1; d_call: TRBD1; clone_size: .; cdr3_nt: TGCAGCGTTGAAGCACAGGGGGCGCGGGAGACCCAGTACTTC; cdr3_aa: CSVEAQGARETQYF
j_call: TRBJ2-2; cdr3_length: 13; v_call: TRBV29-1; d_call: .; clone_size: .; cdr3_nt: TGCAGCGTTTCCTGGATGGGCACCGGGGAGCTGTTTTTT; cdr3_aa: CSVSWMGTGELFF
j_call: TRBJ2-3; cdr3_length: 12; v_call: TRBV5-5; d_call: .; clone_size: few; cdr3_nt: TGTGCCAGCAGCTTGATACTAGCTGCGCAGTATTTT; cdr3_aa: CASSLILAAQYF
j_call: TRBJ1-5; cdr3_length: 14; v_call: TRBV12-3/TRBV12-4; d_call: TRBD1; clone_size: .; cdr3_nt: TGTGTCAGCAGAAGGCGAGGGGGCGGTCAGCCCCAGCATTTT; cdr3_aa: CVSRRRGGGQPQHF
j_call: TRBJ2-5; cdr3_length: 12; v_call: TRBV29-1; d_call: TRBD1; clone_size: many; cdr3_nt: TGCAGCGCTGGGACAGCAGAAGAGACCCAGTACTTC; cdr3_aa: CSAGTAEETQYF
j_call: TRBJ2-3; cdr3_length: 17; v_call: TRBV5-1; d_call: .; clone_size: .; cdr3_nt: TGCGCCAGCAGCTTGGCAAGGACCTCCCTCGGCCCAGATACGCAGTATTTT; cdr3_aa: CASSLARTSLGPDTQYF
j_call: TRBJ1-1; cdr3_length: 14; v_call: TRBV3-1; d_call: .; clone_size: many; cdr3_nt: TGTGCCAGCAGCCAAGCCCAGGGGAACACTGAAGCTTTCTTT; cdr3_aa: CASSQAQGNTEAFF
j_call: TRBJ2-1; cdr3_length: 13; v_call: TRBV12-3/TRBV12-4; d_call: .; clone_size: many; cdr3_nt: TGTGCCAGCAGTGTCACTAGCTTCAATGAGCAGTTCTTC; cdr3_aa: CASSVTSFNEQFF
j_call: TRBJ2-2; cdr3_length: 17; v_call: TRBV7-3; d_call: TRBD1; clone_size: .; cdr3_nt: TGTGCCAGCAGCTTCACAGGGGGCGCAAGAACTCCCGGGGAGCTGTTTTTT; cdr3_aa: CASSFTGGARTPGELFF
j_call: TRBJ1-1; cdr3_length: 16; v_call: TRBV6-2/TRBV6-3; d_call: .; clone_size: .; cdr3_nt: TGTGCCAGCAGTTACTCGATCTTTCGACAGGCTACTGAAGCTTTCTTT; cdr3_aa: CASSYSIFRQATEAFF